These 2 T cell receptor beta chains came from one sample sequenced in a study of beta chain features in type 1 diabetes. Whole-study results and caveats: Moderate yet significant TCRB CDR3 shortening was seen in Type 1 diabetes patients in all four CD4+ subsets.

Every isolated RNA sample was fully reverse transcribed, so sequencing captured expressed TCRB transcripts. Generated by immunoSEQ multiplex PCR, the TCRdb table keeps only in-frame clones and is missing some. This table has over 25,000 clones, 50% to 65% appearing once. The antigens of these receptors remain unknown. The sequenced sample consisted of Tregs from blood. These receptors originate from a woman aged 18-29 years with type 1 diabetes.

This sequence joins TRBV11-2 and TRBJ1-1; no clear D gene. Germline CDR1 is SGHAT and CDR2 is FQNNGV. V gave up 2 bases and J gave up 2 bases, with 3 bases separating them. The CDR3 runs 12 residues. CDR3 nucleotides: TGTGCCAGCAGCTTACTCAACACTGAAGCTTTCTTT. Its translation is CASSLLNTEAFF.

This clone has a single count. This chain connects TRBV27 to TRBJ2-6, with D possibly being TRBD1 (6 bases). The V and J ends lost 6 bases and 0 bases respectively, with 15 bases between them. Germline V lookup: CDR1 MNHEY, CDR2 SMNVEV (reference sequence). The CDR3 has 17 amino acids. CDR3 in amino acids: CASSYRQAYSGANVLTF. The CDR3 DNA sequence: TGTGCCAGCAGCTACCGACAGGCCTACTCTGGGGCCAACGTCCTGACTTTC.